This TCR beta chain is drawn from a study of regulatory T cells in long-lasting Graves disease. Study results and limitations: Favored gene segments in persistent disease were TRBV28, TRBJ1-2 and TRBJ2-5. The persistent group shared 2,700 or so public clonotypes, more than the approximately 1,000 shared by new patients.

iRepertoire HTBI primers and Arm-PCR of CDR3 regions built TCR beta libraries. TCRdb recomputed calls from the multiplex PCR reads with MiXCR, one row per CDR3 protein. In the table there are 680,000 or so distinct CDR3 sequences, 15% to 20% of which are singletons. V lost 1 base and J 1 base, leaving 10 bases between the germline ends. The germline gives CDR1 GTSNPN, CDR2 SVGIG (reference sequence). CDR3 length: 15 residues. Comments on this clonotype: Its antigen is unknown.

Time point noted: newly diagnosed GD, antithyroid drugs for less than 3 months. After RNA was extracted from PBMCs, the TCR library was made from it. Those enrolled as patients came out of an endocrinology department in Xi'an, China. Another study also made use of these data, one on T cells in Graves' hyperthyroidism and ophthalmopathy. That investigation notes: Criteria for exclusion of patients were uncontrolled infection, other autoimmune disease, pregnancy or lactation.

The receptor comes from a woman under 40 with Graves disease. The material was peripheral blood mononuclear cells (PBMCs), obtained at new diagnosis, from a patient treated with antithyroid drugs. The chain joins TRBV30 to TRBJ2-2; the D gene is possibly TRBD1 (6 bases). CDR3 sequence: CAWSGKQGNTGELFF. As DNA, the CDR3 is TGTGCCTGGAGTGGGAAACAGGGGAACACCGGGGAGCTGTTTTTT.